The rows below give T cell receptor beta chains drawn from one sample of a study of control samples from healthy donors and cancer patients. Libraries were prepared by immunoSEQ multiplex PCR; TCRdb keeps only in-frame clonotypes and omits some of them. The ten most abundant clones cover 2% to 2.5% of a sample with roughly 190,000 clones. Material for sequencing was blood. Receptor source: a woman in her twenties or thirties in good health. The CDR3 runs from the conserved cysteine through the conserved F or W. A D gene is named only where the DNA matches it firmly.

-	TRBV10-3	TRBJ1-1	TGTGCCATCAGTGATGGCCGGCAGGGCGGGACTGAAGCTTTCTTT	CAISDGRQGGTEAFF
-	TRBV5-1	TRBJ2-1	TGCGCCAGCAGCCGTAACGGGGAGGATGAGCAGTTCTTC	CASSRNGEDEQFF
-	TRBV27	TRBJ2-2	TGTGCCAGCGGCCCAGGGGTTCCCGGGGAGCTGTTTTTT	CASGPGVPGELFF
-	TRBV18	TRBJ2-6	TGTGCCAGCTCCCGGACGAAGATCTCTGGGGCCAACGTCCTGACTTTC	CASSRTKISGANVLTF
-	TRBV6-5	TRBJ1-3	TGTGCCAGCAGTTACGGACCTAGCTCTGGAAACACCATATATTTT	CASSYGPSSGNTIYF
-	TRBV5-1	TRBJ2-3	TGCGCCAGCAGCTTGGACGGACGAGGTACGCAGTATTTT	CASSLDGRGTQYF
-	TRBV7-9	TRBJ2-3	TGTGCCAGCAGCCCGACGGGGACAGATACGCAGTATTTT	CASSPTGTDTQYF
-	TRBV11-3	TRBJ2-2	TGTGCCAGCAGCCGGGACTCGAACACCGGGGAGCTGTTTTTT	CASSRDSNTGELFF
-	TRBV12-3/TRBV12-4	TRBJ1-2	TGTGCCAGCAGTTTATGGGAGGGCTACACCTTC	CASSLWEGYTF
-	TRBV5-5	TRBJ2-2	TGTGCCAGCAGCTTGCACGGCAACACCGGGGAGCTGTTTTTT	CASSLHGNTGELFF
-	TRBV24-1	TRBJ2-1	TGTGCCACCAGTGCCTCACCCCGGACAGTCTACAATGAGCAGTTCTTC	CATSASPRTVYNEQFF
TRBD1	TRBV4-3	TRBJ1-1	TGCGCCAGCAGCCAAGATCCAAGGGGGCGCGAGGCTGAAGCTTTCTTT	CASSQDPRGREAEAFF
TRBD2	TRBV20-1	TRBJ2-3	TGCAGTGCTAGTAGTAGCGGGGGGGCTATTCATGGGCTCGTCACAGATACGCAGTATTTT	CSASSSGGAIHGLVTDTQYF
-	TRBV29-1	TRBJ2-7	TGCAGCGTTGAAGAGTTGACAGGTCCGCGTTACGAGCAGTACTTC	CSVEELTGPRYEQYF
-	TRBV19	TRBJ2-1	TGTGCCAGTAGTATCGGCAGGAGGAGTGAGCAGTTCTTC	CASSIGRRSEQFF
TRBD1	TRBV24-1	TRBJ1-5	TGTGCCACCAGTGATTTGGGGACAGGTCAGCCCCAGCATTTT	CATSDLGTGQPQHF
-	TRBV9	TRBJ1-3	TGTGCCAGCAGCGTAGCCGGGGTCGGAAACACCATATATTTT	CASSVAGVGNTIYF
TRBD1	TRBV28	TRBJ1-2	TGTGCCAGCAGAACCGGACAGGGGTTTGGCGGCTACACCTTC	CASRTGQGFGGYTF
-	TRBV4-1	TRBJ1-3	TGCGCCAGCAGCCAAGATCTTACGGTCTTCTCTGGAAACACCATATATTTT	CASSQDLTVFSGNTIYF
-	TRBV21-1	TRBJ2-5	TGTGCCAGTACAGGGTACCAAGAGACCCAGTACTTC	CASTGYQETQYF
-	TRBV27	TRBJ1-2	TGTGCCAGCAGTTTAACGGGGCCTCAGATCTATGGCTACACCTTC	CASSLTGPQIYGYTF
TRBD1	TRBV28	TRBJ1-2	TGTGCCAGCCTAAGGACAGGGAGCTACTATGGCTACACCTTC	CASLRTGSYYGYTF
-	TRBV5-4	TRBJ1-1	TGTGCCAGCAGCTTAACCAGGGTTGGCACTGAAGCTTTCTTT	CASSLTRVGTEAFF
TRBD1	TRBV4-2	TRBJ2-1	TGTGCCAGCAGCCTTGATCCGGGACAGGGTAACAATGAGCAGTTCTTC	CASSLDPGQGNNEQFF
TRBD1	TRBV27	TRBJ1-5	TGTGCCAGCAGGGCGACAGGGGGTAATCAGCCCCAGCATTTT	CASRATGGNQPQHF
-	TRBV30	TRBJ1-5	TGTGCCTGGAGTGTGATCCGAAATCAGCCCCAGCATTTT	CAWSVIRNQPQHF
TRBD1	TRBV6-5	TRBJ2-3	TGTGCCAGCCAGGGGACAGGGGTCCGCACAGATACGCAGTATTTT	CASQGTGVRTDTQYF